The clone carrying this T cell receptor (beta chain) was seen more than once but under ten times. Its specificity is not known. The data are from a study of T-cell memory formation after mild COVID-19. About the study: Largely donor-specific sequence clusters came from a couple of donors.

Study outcomes and limitations: Second-wave clones peaking on day 37 lacked confirmed SARS-CoV-2 specificity. The finding that pre-infection memory included some responding clones suggested that cross-reactive memory joined. Contracting clones, day 15 to 85, had balanced CD4/CD8, and later expanders favored CD4+.

TCRdb reprocessed the 5' RACE reads via MiXCR and lists one record per CDR3 protein. Of tens of thousands of distinct CDR3 sequences listed, 16% were seen once; the top ten hold roughly 33%. The material sequenced was PBMCs or a T cell subset sorted from them (not recorded which). This sequence was found in an adult woman who had mild COVID-19 (a few samples of this study predate the infection). Cell type and time point are not known.

The CDR3: CASSLGSGLAGGPRWEGQYF. The CDR3 nucleotides read TGTGCCAGCAGCTTAGGATCGGGACTAGCGGGAGGGCCTCGGTGGGAGGGCCAGTACTTC. The chain uses TRBV7-2 and TRBJ2-5; 16 bases map to TRBD2. The CDR3 is 20 amino acids. Germline V gene lookup returns CDR1 SGHTA and CDR2 FQGNSA. J lost 10 bases, V lost 1 base, and 18 bases had no gene match. Full variable domain (rest looked up from reference TRBV7-2 and TRBJ2-5): GAGVSQSPSNKVTEKGKDVELRCDPISGHTALYWYRQSLGQGLEFLIYFQGNSAPDKSGLPSDRFSAERTGGSVSTLTIQRTQQEDSAVYLCASSLGSGLAGGPRWEGQYFGPGTRLLVL.